The rows below give T cell receptor beta chains drawn from one sample of a study of blood T cells in healthy people across ages. From the 5' RACE reads, TCRdb called clonotypes with MiXCR, one entry per CDR3 protein. The sample lists approximately 850,000 distinct CDR3 sequences; 58% were seen once. Material: blood. The receptors stem from a man younger than 40 in good health. Each CDR3 is given with its conserved first and last residue. A D gene is named only where the DNA matches it firmly. Expanded clones are given a class, and other clones once, few, many or no size at all.

TRBV9	TRBJ2-5	NA	TRBD2	TGTGCCAGCACCATAGCGGGGGAACAAGAGACCCAGTACTTC	CASTIAGEQETQYF
TRBV7-2	TRBJ2-1	NA	TRBD2	TGTGCCAGCAGCTTAGAACTAGCGGGGGGAATCAATGAGCAGTTCTTC	CASSLELAGGINEQFF
TRBV20-1	TRBJ2-1	NA	NA	TGCAGTGTTCACCAAGGGACGGTTGGACTCAGGTCCTACAATGAGCAGTTCTTC	CSVHQGTVGLRSYNEQFF
TRBV7-9	TRBJ1-2	NA	NA	TGTGCCAGCAGCTCTGACAGGACTAGAGACGCTGGCCCTATAAACTATGGCTACACCTTC	CASSSDRTRDAGPINYGYTF
TRBV6-6	TRBJ2-7	few	NA	TGTGCCAGCGGAGTCCTTAGAGGGGGACCCCACGAGCAGTACTTC	CASGVLRGGPHEQYF
TRBV9	TRBJ2-7	NA	NA	TGTGCCAGCAGCGTAGCTTTAGGACAGTCCTACGAGCAGTACTTC	CASSVALGQSYEQYF
TRBV11-2	TRBJ2-7	few	TRBD1	TGTGCCAGCAGCTTAGACGGGACAGGAAATTACGAGCAGTACTTC	CASSLDGTGNYEQYF
TRBV12-3/TRBV12-4	TRBJ2-4	NA	NA	TGTGCCAGCACTATACAGGGAAGACTAGCCAAAAACATTCAGTACTTC	CASTIQGRLAKNIQYF
TRBV29-1	TRBJ2-1	many	NA	TGCAGCGTTGGAAGGGGTTGGAGCTCCTACAATGAGCAGTTCTTC	CSVGRGWSSYNEQFF
TRBV29-1	TRBJ2-1	NA	NA	TGCAGCGTTGCTCCAGCGGGTACGTCGGATGAGCAGTTCTTC	CSVAPAGTSDEQFF
TRBV3-1	TRBJ1-5	few	NA	TGTGCCAGCGGCTCAGGGGTTAATCAGCCCCAGCATTTT	CASGSGVNQPQHF
TRBV4-2	TRBJ1-1	NA	NA	TGTGCCAGCAGCCAGAGGGGGGGCGCCGCTGAAGCTTTCTTT	CASSQRGGAAEAFF
TRBV5-6	TRBJ2-3	NA	NA	TGTGCCAGCAGCTTAATGCACGGCAGCTTCACAGATACGCAGTATTTT	CASSLMHGSFTDTQYF
TRBV4-3	TRBJ2-7	NA	NA	TGCGCCAGCAGCCAAGAGGGACTTCCTCTTGACGAGCAGTACTTC	CASSQEGLPLDEQYF
TRBV6-2/TRBV6-3	TRBJ1-2	NA	NA	TGTGCCGGCCGGACGGGAGGTGGCTACACCTTC	CAGRTGGGYTF
TRBV29-1	TRBJ2-7	few	NA	TGCAGCGTCCGACAGCGACTCTCCTACGAGCAGTACTTC	CSVRQRLSYEQYF
TRBV9	TRBJ1-2	NA	NA	TGTGCCAGCAGCGTAGCTACGGCGGGGATGAATGGCTACACCTTC	CASSVATAGMNGYTF
TRBV4-2	TRBJ2-1	NA	TRBD2	TGTGCCAGCAGCCAAGACCCGGGACTAGACTACAATGAGCAGTTCTTC	CASSQDPGLDYNEQFF
TRBV20-1	TRBJ2-1	NA	NA	TGCAGTGCTAGAGAGTTGGACCCCACCCTTACCTACAATGAGCAGTTCTTC	CSARELDPTLTYNEQFF
TRBV27	TRBJ2-1	few	NA	TGTGCCAGCAGTTTATATCAGGGGAGCTCCTACAATGAGCAGTTCTTC	CASSLYQGSSYNEQFF
TRBV20-1	TRBJ2-7	few	TRBD2	TGCAGTGCTAGGCGTCCTAGCGGTATCTCCTACGAGCAGTACTTC	CSARRPSGISYEQYF
TRBV5-1	TRBJ2-1	NA	NA	TGCGCCAGCAGCTTGGTGGGACAAGGGAAAGGTGAGAGGCAAAGTGAGCAGTTCTTC	CASSLVGQGKGERQSEQFF
TRBV6-1	TRBJ2-3	NA	TRBD2	TGTGCCAGCAGGACTAGCGACCACACAGATACGCAGTATTTT	CASRTSDHTDTQYF
TRBV12-3/TRBV12-4	TRBJ2-7	NA	NA	TGTGCCAGCAGGCCCCAGGGCTACGAGCAGTACTTC	CASRPQGYEQYF
TRBV20-1	TRBJ2-5	few	NA	TGCAGTGCTAACACAGGCCCTCCGGAGGAGACCCAGTACTTC	CSANTGPPEETQYF
TRBV27	TRBJ2-7	NA	TRBD2	TGTGCCAGCAGTTTAGGACTAGCGGGGCGCGAGTACTTC	CASSLGLAGREYF
TRBV4-3	TRBJ2-5	few	NA	TGCGCCAGCAGCCAAGCAGTCGGCAGGAGGACCCAGTACTTC	CASSQAVGRRTQYF
TRBV7-2	TRBJ2-5	few	TRBD2	TGTGCCAGCAGCGCTACGTACGGACTAGCCAAAGAGACCCAGTACTTC	CASSATYGLAKETQYF
TRBV20-1	TRBJ1-4	few	NA	TGCAGTGCTAGAGATCGACAGCGTCAAGATAAACTGTTTTTT	CSARDRQRQDKLFF
TRBV5-1	TRBJ2-7	NA	TRBD1	TGCGCCAGCAGCCGAGGGACAGGGGAGACCTACGAGCAGTACTTC	CASSRGTGETYEQYF
TRBV7-2	TRBJ2-4	NA	NA	TGTGCCAGCAGCTTTCAAGCAATGAGCCCCGTGGGCAAAAACATTCAGTACTTC	CASSFQAMSPVGKNIQYF
TRBV28	TRBJ2-4	once	TRBD1	TGTGCCAGCAGTGGGACAGGGTTCCAATACAATGAGCAGTACTTC	CASSGTGFQYNEQYF
TRBV12-3/TRBV12-4	TRBJ2-7	NA	NA	TGTGCCAGCAGTGTCAACGATCCCTACGAGCAGTACTTC	CASSVNDPYEQYF
TRBV29-1	TRBJ2-3	few	NA	TGCAGCGGCTCATCCGGCCTCGACTATACGCAGTATTTT	CSGSSGLDYTQYF
TRBV6-2/TRBV6-3	TRBJ2-1	NA	TRBD2	TGTGCCAGCAATTCACTAGCGGGCCCGTACCACAATGAGCAGTTCTTC	CASNSLAGPYHNEQFF
TRBV11-2	TRBJ2-5	NA	TRBD2	TGTGCCAGCAGATGGAGCGGGGGAGGATATCAAGAGACCCAGTACTTC	CASRWSGGGYQETQYF
TRBV5-1	TRBJ2-1	NA	NA	TGCGCCAGCAGCTTGAATGTCTATGGGGGCGATGAGCAGTTCTTC	CASSLNVYGGDEQFF
TRBV20-1	TRBJ2-5	NA	TRBD2	TGCAGTGCTACGGGGGCAGCGGGGGTACAGACCCAGTACTTC	CSATGAAGVQTQYF
TRBV20-1	TRBJ2-5	few	NA	TGCAGTGCTAGAACACAGTACAATGAGCAGTACTTC	CSARTQYNEQYF
TRBV6-1	TRBJ1-3	NA	NA	TGTGCCAGCAGGACGGCCTCAAGCGCCTCTGGAAACACCATATATTTT	CASRTASSASGNTIYF